This T cell receptor beta chain is from a study of T-cell reconstitution after alpha-beta-depleted transplantation in children. V lost 5 bases to trimming and J lost 1 base; unmatched junction nucleotides: 6. The CDR3 covers 15 residues. Unique molecular identifiers featured in how the TCRbeta library was prepared. MiXCR, run by TCRdb on the PCR reads, gives a single entry per CDR3 protein. The sample lists over 200,000 distinct CDR3 sequences; around 9.5% were seen once. This receptor was identified in a human donor who donated a stem cell graft to a child with acute lymphoblastic leukemia. The V and J genes are TRBV12-3 or TRBV12-4 and TRBJ2-5, with 8 nucleotides matching TRBD1. The sample consisted of PBMCs from the stem cell graft donor, taken from the stem cell graft. DNA for the CDR3: TGTGCCAGCAGTCAAGCTGGGACAGGCCAAGAGACCCAGTACTTC. The encoded protein is CASSQAGTGQETQYF.